These 30 T cell receptor beta chains came from one sample sequenced in a study of glioma-infiltrating T cells after dendritic cell vaccination. Clones were sequenced by immunoSEQ multiplex PCR, and TCRdb holds only the in-frame ones, with some missing. The top ten clones hold roughly 3.1% of a sample with nearly 85,000 clones, approximately 90% of them seen once. Specimen: blood, collected before dendritic cell vaccination. The receptors here all came from a human donor with glioblastoma.

The chain joins TRBV6-6 to TRBJ2-1, with a possible D match to TRBD2 (6 bases). From germline, CDR1 is MNHNY and CDR2 SVGAGI (reference sequence). V was trimmed by 7 bases and J by 5 bases, leaving 15 bases between them. CDR3 size: 14 residues. CDR3 sequence (DNA): TGTGCCAGCAAGGCGGGACTCTCAAACAATGAGCAGTTCTTC. Translation: CASKAGLSNNEQFF.

The V call is TRBV28, the J call TRBJ2-2; 10 bases line up with TRBD2. The CDR3 is 15 residues long. Per the germline V gene, CDR1 is MDHEN and CDR2 is SYDVKM. Losses at the gene ends were 2 bases for V and 8 bases for J; bases not matched to a gene: 5. The DNA for the CDR3 is TGTGCCAGCAGTTTACTAGCGGGAGTAGGGGGGGAGCTGTTTTTT. Translation: CASSLLAGVGGELFF.

In its sample, this clone was seen a few times. The chain employs TRBV6-5 and TRBJ2-5; a possible D gene is TRBD2 (5 bases). The CDR3 totals 13 residues. Germline lookup yields CDR1 MNHEY and CDR2 SVGAGI. V was shortened by 5 bases and J by 3 bases, with 10 bases between the two germline ends. The CDR3 spells CASSREFKETQYF. The DNA of the CDR3 is TGTGCCAGCAGTCGGGAATTCAAAGAGACCCAGTACTTC.

This rearrangement joins TRBV5-1 to TRBJ1-1; 8 bases align to TRBD1. The J segment lost 0 bases and the V segment lost 4 bases, leaving 8 bases of the junction unmatched. From germline, CDR1 is SGHRS and CDR2 YFSETQ. The CDR3 has 16 residues. The CDR3 sequence is CASSRTGSLLNTEAFF. The CDR3 coding sequence is TGCGCCAGCAGCCGGACAGGGTCCCTTCTGAACACTGAAGCTTTCTTT.

The rearrangement links TRBV2 to TRBJ2-7, with TRBD2 identical over 13 bases. The CDR3 is made up of 15 amino acids. Germline CDR1 and CDR2: SNHLY and FYNNEI. J gave up 3 bases and V 8 bases, and 7 bases lay outside the gene matches. The CDR3 is CASSPRTSGSYEQYF. The CDR3 region has the DNA TGTGCCAGCTCGCCCAGGACTAGCGGGAGCTACGAGCAGTACTTC.

This clone appeared once. V usage is TRBV10-3 and J usage is TRBJ2-7; the D is unclear. Per germline, CDR1 ENHRY and CDR2 SYGVKD. This CDR3 spans 14 amino acids. Trimming shortened V by 3 bases and J by 12 bases, and 21 bases separated the two germline ends. The CDR3 DNA reads TGTGCCATCAGTGATGTAAAGGCTAGTTGGTTGCTGTACTTC. Its translation: CAISDVKASWLLYF.

In this sample, this clone turned up a few times. This chain joins TRBV6-1 and TRBJ1-5; D is unresolved. Germline V gives CDR1 MNHNS, CDR2 SASEGT. Trimming cost V 0 bases and J 5 bases, with 11 bases left between them. CDR3 size: 15 residues. CDR3 sequence (DNA): TGTGCCAGCAGTGAAGCGCTGGCTGCTTATCAGCCCCAGCATTTT. Translated, it gives CASSEALAAYQPQHF.

The CDR3 bases are TGTGCCAGCAGCTTAGCCCCCGTTGAGGTAGCGGTTAGCTCCTACAATGAGCAGTTCTTC. This encodes CASSLAPVEVAVSSYNEQFF. The V call is TRBV7-6, the J call TRBJ2-1; the D gene is possibly TRBD2 (6 bases). Trimming took off 0 bases at V and 0 bases at J, with 21 bases between the two ends. Germline V gene sequence: CDR1 SGHVS, CDR2 FNYEAQ. The CDR3 runs 20 residues.

The V and J genes are TRBV7-3 and TRBJ2-2, with 11 nucleotides matching TRBD2. V trimming: 4 bases; J trimming: 8 bases; junction bases outside the gene matches: 3. The CDR3 sequence is 14 residues long. Germline assignment: CDR1 SGHTA and CDR2 FQGTGA. The CDR3 DNA is TGTGCCAGCAGCTCGGGACTAGCGGCTGGGGAGCTGTTTTTT. This codes for CASSSGLAAGELFF. Complete variable domain (other parts from reference TRBV7-3 and TRBJ2-2): GAGVSQTPSNKVTEKGKYVELRCDPISGHTALYWYRQSLGQGPEFLIYFQGTGAADDSGLPNDRFFAVRPEGSVSTLKIQRTERGDSAVYLCASSSGLAAGELFFGEGSRLTVL.

In its sample, this clone was seen a few times. The V call is TRBV30, the J call TRBJ1-2; D is ambiguous. V dropped 2 bases and J dropped 8 bases, with 18 bases sitting between them. This CDR3 has 14 amino acids. Germline assignment: CDR1 GTSNPN and CDR2 SVGIG (reference sequence). CDR3 sequence: CAWSTQALPWGYTF. The CDR3 region has the DNA TGTGCCTGGAGTACCCAGGCCCTGCCCTGGGGCTACACCTTC.

The chain couples TRBV29-1 to TRBJ1-2; 7 positions agree with TRBD1. Germline loops: CDR1 SQVTM, CDR2 ANQGSEA. The CDR3 has 12 residues. The trim removed 5 bases at V and 4 bases at J, leaving 4 bases unmatched. The CDR3 sequence is CSVNRGGYGYTF. The CDR3 coding sequence is TGCAGCGTTAACAGGGGAGGCTATGGCTACACCTTC.

The rearrangement links TRBV18 to TRBJ1-4; D possibly corresponds to TRBD1 (5 bases). V shed 2 bases and J shed 2 bases, with 9 bases lying between them. Germline V CDR1 and CDR2: KGHSH, LQKENI. This CDR3 comprises 15 residues. CDR3 DNA sequence: TGTGCCAGCTCACCAAGGGAGGGGACTAATGAAAAACTGTTTTTT. This codes for CASSPREGTNEKLFF.

CDR3 in amino acids: CASRRGGGPLEEQFF. CDR3 in DNA: TGCGCCAGCAGACGGGGGGGAGGGCCGCTGGAGGAGCAGTTCTTC. This chain connects TRBV4-1 to TRBJ2-1; 8 positions match TRBD2. V was pared by 6 bases and J by 10 bases, with 14 bases of the junction left unmatched. The germline V gene has CDR1 MGHRA and CDR2 YSYEKL. The CDR3 runs to 15 residues.

This clone was recorded only once. The chain joins TRBV27 to TRBJ2-1; 7 positions agree with TRBD2. The CDR3 consists of 14 residues. CDR1 is MNHEY and CDR2 is SMNVEV in the germline V gene (reference sequence). V lost 7 bases and J lost 5; bases outside the gene matches: 8. The CDR3 here is CASTMGGVNNEQFF. The CDR3, as DNA: TGTGCCAGCACAATGGGGGGGGTTAACAATGAGCAGTTCTTC.

V is TRBV15 and J is TRBJ2-5; no reliable D call. This CDR3 contains 14 residues. Germline assignment: CDR1 LNHNV and CDR2 YYDKDF (reference sequence). Trimming stripped 4 bases from V and 5 bases from J, with 14 bases between. CDR3: CATSNRVFLETQYF. The CDR3 nucleotides are TGTGCCACCAGCAACCGGGTCTTTCTCGAGACCCAGTACTTC.

This sequence joins TRBV7-9 and TRBJ1-2, with D possibly TRBD1 on 5 matching bases. The germline V and J ends were trimmed by 1 base and 4 bases, with 10 bases remaining between them. This CDR3 region has 14 residues. Per germline, CDR1 SEHNR and CDR2 FQNEAQ (reference sequence). The CDR3, as DNA: TGTGCCAGCAGCTTAGGGGGCCAGAGCTATGGCTACACCTTC. Amino acid sequence: CASSLGGQSYGYTF.

The CDR3 spells CAWSSGVTNEKLFF. The CDR3 DNA sequence: TGTGCCTGGAGTTCGGGGGTGACTAATGAAAAACTGTTTTTT. The V call is TRBV30, the J call TRBJ1-4; D may be TRBD1 (5 bases). The V end was cut by 2 bases, the J end by 2 bases, with 9 bases between. The germline V gene encodes CDR1 GTSNPN and CDR2 SVGIG (reference sequence). This CDR3 has 14 residues.

The chain employs TRBV5-1 and TRBJ2-1; TRBD2 matches 9 bases. The V gene's germline CDR1 is SGHRS and CDR2 YFSETQ. The CDR3 has 17 amino acids. Losses at the gene ends were 1 base for V and 4 bases for J; bases not matched to a gene: 9. CDR3 coding DNA: TGCGCCAGCAGCTTGCCCCGGAGCGGGGGGCGATACAATGAGCAGTTCTTC. Translating gives CASSLPRSGGRYNEQFF.

This sequence joins TRBV7-2 and TRBJ1-5; D perhaps matches TRBD1 (6 bases). Germline V gene lookup returns CDR1 SGHTA and CDR2 FQGNSA. CDR3 size: 15 residues. Between the trimmed V and J ends, which lost 2 bases and 4 bases, there was a span of 12 bases. The CDR3 reads CASSLPGTHNQPQHF. The CDR3 coding sequence is TGTGCCAGCAGCTTACCCGGGACACATAATCAGCCCCAGCATTTT.

This clone was recorded once. J is TRBJ2-1 and V is TRBV7-8; the match to TRBD2 covers 8 bases. V trimming: 1 base; J trimming: 9 bases; junction bases outside the gene matches: 8. Germline V lookup: CDR1 SGHVS, CDR2 FQNEAQ. The CDR3 sequence is 15 residues long. The CDR3 spells CASSLGLAFASEQFF. In DNA form, the CDR3 reads TGTGCCAGCAGCTTAGGACTAGCGTTTGCAAGTGAGCAGTTCTTC. The whole variable domain, filled in from reference TRBV7-8 and TRBJ2-1, reads GAGVSQSPRYKVAKRGQDVALRCDPISGHVSLFWYQQALGQGPEFLTYFQNEAQLDKSGLPSDRFFAERPEGSVSTLKIQRTQQEDSAVYLCASSLGLAFASEQFFGPGTRLTVL.

The chain links TRBV11-3 to TRBJ1-2; D is uncertain. With 7 bases removed from V and 4 bases from J, the gap between germline ends came to 13 bases. The CDR3 runs to 13 residues. The germline V gene has CDR1 SGHNT and CDR2 YENEEA. The CDR3 region is CASIKYGSYGYTF. Written as DNA, the CDR3 is TGTGCCAGCATCAAATACGGTAGCTATGGCTACACCTTC.

The rearrangement links TRBV5-4 to TRBJ2-3; 7 bases map to TRBD1. This CDR3 has 13 residues. Looked up from germline, CDR1 is SGHNT and CDR2 is YYREEE (reference sequence). V lost 4 bases to trimming and J lost 4 bases; unmatched junction nucleotides: 3. The CDR3 is CASSTDRSDTQYF. The DNA for the CDR3 is TGTGCCAGCAGCACGGACAGGTCAGATACGCAGTATTTT.

The rearrangement uses TRBV5-1 and TRBJ1-3; D might be TRBD1 (5 bases). The germline V gene has CDR1 SGHRS and CDR2 YFSETQ. The ends were cut back, 3 bases at V and 0 bases at J, with 7 bases in the middle. CDR3 length: 14 amino acids. The CDR3 sequence is CASSSQGSGNTIYF. The CDR3 DNA reads as TGCGCCAGCAGCTCTCAGGGCTCTGGAAACACCATATATTTT. The full variable domain, in which reference TRBV5-1 and TRBJ1-3 provide the parts outside the CDR3, is KAGVTQTPRYLIKTRGQQVTLSCSPISGHRSVSWYQQTPGQGLQFLFEYFSETQRNKGNFPGRFSGRQFSNSRSEMNVSTLELGDSALYLCASSSQGSGNTIYFGEGSWLTVV.

This clone was seen a few times. This sequence joins TRBV2 and TRBJ2-6; D is ambiguous. Between the trimmed V and J ends, which lost 7 bases and 0 bases, there was a span of 22 bases. The CDR3 is 19 amino acids. Germline V gene lookup returns CDR1 SNHLY and CDR2 FYNNEI. The CDR3 DNA is TGTGCCAGCACCCGAAGCCACCTATTAGCACCCTCTGGGGCCAACGTCCTGACTTTC. This gives the protein CASTRSHLLAPSGANVLTF.

The gene calls are TRBV18 and TRBJ2-7; D not resolved. V was pared by 6 bases and J by 1 base, with 10 bases between. Germline V lookup: CDR1 KGHSH, CDR2 LQKENI. The CDR3 length is 13 residues. The CDR3: CASSPPHSYEQYF. CDR3 DNA: TGTGCCAGCTCCCCCCCCCATTCCTACGAGCAGTACTTC.

The rearrangement joins TRBV29-1 to TRBJ1-1; a possible D gene is TRBD1 (5 bases). Between the trimmed V and J ends, which lost 3 bases and 10 bases, there was a span of 15 bases. The CDR3 length is 12 residues. Germline V gives CDR1 SQVTM, CDR2 ANQGSEA. CDR3 loop: CSVEEGSGGAFF. CDR3 DNA: TGCAGCGTTGAGGAGGGCTCCGGGGGAGCTTTCTTT.

V is TRBV9 and J is TRBJ2-5; TRBD1 might be the D (5 bases). Germline V gives CDR1 SGDLS, CDR2 YYNGEE. V was clipped by 0 bases and J by 5 bases, with 11 bases between them. The CDR3 contains 14 residues. The CDR3 bases are TGTGCCAGCAGCGTAGGGCAGGGTGGGGAGACCCAGTACTTC. As protein: CASSVGQGGETQYF.

This rearrangement joins TRBV21-1 to TRBJ2-7; the table's D call of TRBD2 was not tested on the DNA. TRBV21-1 is a pseudogene locus. The CDR3 has 16 residues. The CDR3 nucleotides are TGTGCCAGCAGCGGGCGATACAGCGGGGGTTCCTACGAGCAGTACTTC. It yields the protein CASSGRYSGGSYEQYF.

This rearrangement joins TRBV30 to TRBJ2-4; D remains ambiguous. The CDR3 totals 13 residues. Germline V gene sequence: CDR1 GTSNPN, CDR2 SVGIG (reference sequence). Trimming removed 2 bases from V and 0 bases from J, with 5 bases in between. CDR3 sequence: CAWSRLAKNIQYF. CDR3 nucleotide sequence: TGTGCCTGGAGTAGACTAGCCAAAAACATTCAGTACTTC. Together with reference TRBV30 and TRBJ2-4, the CDR3 gives the full variable domain: SQTIHQWPATLVQPVGSPLSLECTVEGTSNPNLYWYRQAAGRGLQLLFYSVGIGQISSEVPQNLSASRPQDRQFILSSKKLLLSDSGFYLCAWSRLAKNIQYFGAGTRLSVL.

There are a few counts of this clone. This CDR3 is CASSLDTGSNEKLFF. CDR3 sequence (DNA): TGTGCCAGCAGCTTAGATACAGGGTCTAATGAAAAACTGTTTTTT. The V call is TRBV7-9, the J call TRBJ1-4; weak D call: TRBD1 (6 bases). The V gene lost 1 base and the J gene lost 3 bases, with 9 bases spanning the gap. Germline assignment: CDR1 SEHNR and CDR2 FQNEAQ (reference sequence). This CDR3 has 15 amino acids. Based on the CDR3 plus reference TRBV7-9 and TRBJ1-4, the full variable domain is DTGVSQNPRHKITKRGQNVTFRCDPISEHNRLYWYRQTLGQGPEFLTYFQNEAQLEKSRLLSDRFSAERPKGSFSTLEIQRTEQGDSAMYLCASSLDTGSNEKLFFGSGTQLSVL.